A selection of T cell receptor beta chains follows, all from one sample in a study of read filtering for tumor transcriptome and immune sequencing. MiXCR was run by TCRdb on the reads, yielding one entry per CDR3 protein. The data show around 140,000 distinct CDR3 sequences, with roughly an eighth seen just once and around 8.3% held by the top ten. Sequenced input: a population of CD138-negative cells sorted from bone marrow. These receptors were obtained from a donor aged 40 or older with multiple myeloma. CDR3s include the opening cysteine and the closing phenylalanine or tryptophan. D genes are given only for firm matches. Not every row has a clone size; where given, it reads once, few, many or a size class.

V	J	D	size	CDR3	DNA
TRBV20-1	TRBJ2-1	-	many	CSARAILAPSSYNEQFF	TGCAGTGCTAGAGCCATCCTAGCGCCAAGCTCCTACAATGAGCAGTTCTTC
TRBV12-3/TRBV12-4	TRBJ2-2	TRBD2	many	CASSSPTSGSSGELFF	TGTGCCAGCAGTTCCCCGACTAGCGGGAGTTCCGGGGAGCTGTTTTTT
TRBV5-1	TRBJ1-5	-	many	CASSLTGLGNNQPQHF	TGCGCCAGCAGCTTAACAGGGCTCGGCAACAATCAGCCCCAGCATTTT
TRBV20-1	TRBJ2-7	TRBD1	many	CSAVPGTAYEQYF	TGCAGTGCTGTCCCCGGGACAGCCTACGAGCAGTACTTC
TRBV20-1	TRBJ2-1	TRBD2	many	CSARVSGRELNEQFF	TGCAGTGCTAGAGTGAGCGGGAGGGAACTTAATGAGCAGTTCTTC
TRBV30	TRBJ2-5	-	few	CAWGHGHGGTQYF	TGTGCCTGGGGACACGGACACGGTGGGACCCAGTACTTC
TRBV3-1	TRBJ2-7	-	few	CASSQDQIGEIEQYF	TGTGCCAGCAGCCAAGATCAAATCGGGGAGATCGAGCAGTACTTC
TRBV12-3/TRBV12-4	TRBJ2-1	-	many	CASSPGQYNEQFF	TGTGCCAGCAGTCCCGGACAATACAATGAGCAGTTCTTC
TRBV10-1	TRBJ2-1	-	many	CASSESRGYNEQFF	TGCGCCAGCAGTGAGTCTAGGGGCTACAATGAGCAGTTCTTC
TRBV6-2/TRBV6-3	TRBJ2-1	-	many	CASQVVRPLWGEQFF	TGTGCCAGCCAAGTGGTTCGGCCCCTCTGGGGTGAGCAGTTCTTC
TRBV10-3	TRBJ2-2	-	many	CAISRKGITGELFF	TGTGCCATCAGTCGGAAGGGGATCACCGGGGAGCTGTTTTTT
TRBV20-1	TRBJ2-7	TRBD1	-	CSAWDRAVNEQYF	TGCAGTGCATGGGACAGGGCCGTCAACGAGCAGTACTTC
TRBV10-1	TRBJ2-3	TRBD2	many	CASSESSSGKADTQYF	TGCGCCAGCAGTGAATCATCTAGCGGGAAGGCAGATACGCAGTATTTT
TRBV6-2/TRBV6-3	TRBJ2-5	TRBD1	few	CASSSGQGQETQYF	TGTGCCAGCAGTTCCGGACAGGGACAGGAGACCCAGTACTTC
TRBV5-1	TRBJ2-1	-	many	CASSTGTYNEQFF	TGCGCCAGCAGCACGGGGACCTACAATGAGCAGTTCTTC
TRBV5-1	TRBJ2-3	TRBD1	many	CASSLASDRGSDTQYF	TGCGCCAGCAGCTTGGCCTCCGACAGGGGTTCAGATACGCAGTATTTT
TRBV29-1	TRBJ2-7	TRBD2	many	CSVGLGERGSLYF	TGCAGCGTTGGCTTAGGGGAGCGGGGAAGCCTGTACTTC
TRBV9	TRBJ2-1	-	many	CASSPTLGSNEQFF	TGTGCCAGCAGCCCGACACTAGGGTCCAATGAGCAGTTCTTC
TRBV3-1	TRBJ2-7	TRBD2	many	CASSQEGLAGSSYEQYF	TGTGCCAGCAGCCAAGAGGGGCTAGCGGGGAGCTCCTACGAGCAGTACTTC
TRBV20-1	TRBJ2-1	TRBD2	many	CSARRTSGSFADNEQFF	TGCAGTGCTAGAAGGACTAGCGGGAGTTTCGCTGACAATGAGCAGTTCTTC
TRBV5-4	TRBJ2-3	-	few	CASSSYLRDTQYF	TGTGCCAGCAGCTCGTACTTGAGAGATACGCAGTATTTT
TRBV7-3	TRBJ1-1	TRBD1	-	CASRLGTENTEAFF	TGTGCCAGCAGACTCGGGACAGAGAACACTGAAGCTTTCTTT